This T cell receptor beta chain was obtained from a study of blood T cell repertoires in COVID-19. This clone showed up many times. Germline-derived CDR1 and CDR2 are GTSNPN and SVGIG (reference sequence). Trimming shortened V by 5 bases and J by 4 bases, and 8 bases separated the two germline ends. The CDR3 extends over 11 amino acids. TCRdb's copy holds only in-frame clones and misses some; the assay was immunoSEQ multiplex PCR. This sample has around 140,000 clones, with 80% to 90% found just once. This sequence was found in a woman aged 50 to 65 with acute or convalescent COVID-19. This chain links TRBV30 with TRBJ1-2; no reliable D call. Material for sequencing was peripheral blood. CDR3 sequence: CAWGRLYGYTF. The CDR3 DNA sequence: TGTGCCTGGGGGCGCCTCTATGGCTACACCTTC.